The rows below give T cell receptor beta chains drawn from one sample of a study of T cell responses to AZD1222 COVID-19 vaccine. Method: immunoSEQ multiplex PCR; TCRdb's copy keeps in-frame clones and lacks some. Here the sample spans 150,000 to 180,000 clones, approximately 91% being singletons. This sample comprised peripheral blood, obtained 28 days after the second AZD1222 dose. These receptor sequences come from an adult who received the AZD1222 COVID-19 vaccine. Each CDR3 is given with its conserved first and last residue. D genes are given only for firm matches. Rows may omit the clone size; those that give it use once, few, many or a size class.

once	TRBV5-1	.	TRBJ1-6	CASSLGLWDIRDSPLHF	TGCGCCAGCAGCTTGGGCCTCTGGGACATCCGGGATTCACCCCTCCACTTT
.	TRBV7-2	TRBD2	TRBJ2-1	CASSFGGGASNEQFF	TGTGCCAGCAGCTTTGGCGGGGGGGCCAGCAATGAGCAGTTCTTC
once	TRBV7-8	.	TRBJ2-7	CASSRSSIHEQYF	TGTGCCAGCAGCCGGTCTAGCATCCACGAGCAGTACTTC
few	TRBV11-3	.	TRBJ1-3	CAITGQGSPSGNTIYF	TGTGCCATCACCGGGCAGGGTAGTCCCTCTGGAAACACCATATATTTT
.	TRBV5-1	.	TRBJ2-1	CASSSQAEINNEQFF	TGCGCCAGCAGCAGTCAGGCAGAAATTAACAATGAGCAGTTCTTC
.	TRBV7-3	TRBD2	TRBJ2-1	CASSLSGTSWSKEQFF	TGTGCCAGCAGCTTAAGTGGGACTAGTTGGTCCAAGGAGCAGTTCTTC
.	TRBV3-1/TRBV3-2	TRBD1	TRBJ1-6	CASSRVAQGYNSPLHF	TGTGCCAGCAGCCGGGTGGCACAGGGGTATAATTCACCCCTCCACTTT
.	TRBV3-1/TRBV3-2	.	TRBJ1-1	CASSQARKGLGTEAFF	TGTGCCAGCAGCCAAGCTCGTAAGGGGCTGGGGACTGAAGCTTTCTTT
.	TRBV9	.	TRBJ2-1	CASSAPSSNEQFF	TGTGCCAGCAGCGCGCCCTCTAGTAATGAGCAGTTCTTC
.	TRBV28	.	TRBJ1-2	CASRTLTGGYTF	TGTGCCAGCAGGACATTGACAGGCGGCTACACCTTC
.	TRBV15	.	TRBJ1-5	CATSRDRFGSQPQHF	TGTGCCACCAGCAGAGATCGGTTCGGGTCCCAGCCCCAGCATTTT
.	TRBV7-9	.	TRBJ2-7	CASSLALRNPYEQYF	TGTGCCAGCAGCTTAGCGCTCCGAAACCCCTACGAGCAGTACTTC
.	TRBV7-6	.	TRBJ1-2	CASSLAAQGNYGYTF	TGTGCCAGCAGCTTAGCCGCTCAGGGGAACTATGGCTACACCTTC
.	TRBV27	.	TRBJ1-2	CASSITRGSNYGYTF	TGTGCCAGCAGCATCACCAGGGGTTCTAACTATGGCTACACCTTC
once	TRBV3-1/TRBV3-2	.	TRBJ2-1	CASSQDGAVSSYNEQFF	TGTGCCAGCAGCCAAGATGGGGCGGTTAGCTCCTACAATGAGCAGTTCTTC
.	TRBV7-2	.	TRBJ1-4	CASSFSNEKLFF	TGTGCCAGCAGCTTCAGTAATGAAAAACTGTTTTTT
once	TRBV5-1	.	TRBJ2-5	CASSLDTETQYF	TGCGCCAGCAGCTTGGATACGGAGACCCAGTACTTC
.	TRBV9	.	TRBJ1-4	CASSDAQGFATNEKLFF	TGTGCCAGCAGCGATGCGCAGGGGTTTGCAACTAATGAAAAACTGTTTTTT
.	TRBV18	TRBD1	TRBJ2-7	CASSPPGTALSYEQYF	TGTGCCAGCTCACCACCGGGGACAGCTCTCTCCTACGAGCAGTACTTC
.	TRBV28	TRBD1	TRBJ1-2	CASSFLAFEKGGNGYTF	TGTGCCAGCAGTTTTCTGGCATTTGAGAAAGGGGGCAACGGCTACACCTTC
.	TRBV11-2	TRBD2	TRBJ2-3	CASSTPGLATDTQYF	TGTGCCAGCAGCACGCCGGGACTAGCCACAGATACGCAGTATTTT
few	TRBV7-8	.	TRBJ1-6	CASSLGGSYSPLHF	TGTGCCAGCAGCTTAGGGGGGAGCTATTCACCCCTCCACTTT
once	TRBV7-6	TRBD1	TRBJ1-4	CASSPGQGTNEKLFF	TGTGCCAGCAGTCCCGGACAGGGGACTAATGAAAAACTGTTTTTT
once	TRBV9	.	TRBJ2-1	CASSVGTADYNEQFF	TGTGCCAGCAGCGTAGGGACAGCTGACTACAATGAGCAGTTCTTC
.	TRBV9	.	TRBJ1-4	CASSYRDSTNEKLFF	TGTGCCAGCAGCTACAGGGACTCAACTAATGAAAAACTGTTTTTT
.	TRBV18	.	TRBJ1-1	CASSPPWGQKTEAFF	TGTGCCAGCTCACCACCATGGGGTCAGAAGACTGAAGCTTTCTTT
.	TRBV12-3/TRBV12-4	.	TRBJ1-5	CASTSILPRPQHF	TGTGCCAGCACCTCTATACTTCCCCGGCCCCAGCATTTT
.	TRBV18	TRBD1	TRBJ2-1	CASSPPGQGYNEQFF	TGTGCCAGCTCACCTCCGGGACAGGGTTACAATGAGCAGTTCTTC
.	TRBV14	.	TRBJ1-3	CASSQDSVSGNTIYF	TGTGCCAGCAGCCAAGATTCGGTCTCTGGAAACACCATATATTTT
once	TRBV13	.	TRBJ1-3	CASSPRSGVNDF	TGTGCCAGCAGCCCCAGGTCCGGAGTAAACGATTTT
.	TRBV5-1	.	TRBJ1-1	CASSMSESEAFF	TGCGCCAGCAGCATGTCGGAGAGTGAAGCTTTCTTT
.	TRBV28	.	TRBJ2-3	CASTSPLGDTQYF	TGTGCCAGCACCTCTCCCCTTGGCGATACGCAGTATTTT
.	TRBV9	TRBD1	TRBJ2-6	CASSVPGQGSGANVLTF	TGTGCCAGCAGCGTCCCGGGACAGGGATCCGGGGCCAACGTCCTGACTTTC
.	TRBV7-3	TRBD2	TRBJ2-3	CASSLREGDTQYF	TGTGCCAGCAGCTTAAGGGAGGGGGATACGCAGTATTTT
.	TRBV19	.	TRBJ2-6	CASSRSSSGANVLTF	TGTGCCAGTAGCAGAAGTTCCTCTGGGGCCAACGTCCTGACTTTC
.	TRBV30	.	TRBJ2-7	CAWSVPRVRDEQYF	TGTGCCTGGAGTGTACCGCGGGTCAGGGACGAGCAGTACTTC
.	TRBV19	.	TRBJ2-3	CASSPRGRPPDTQYF	TGTGCCAGTAGTCCCCGGGGGCGCCCCCCAGATACGCAGTATTTT
.	TRBV12-3/TRBV12-4	TRBD1	TRBJ1-2	CASYPGQDGYTF	TGTGCCAGCTACCCTGGACAGGATGGCTACACCTTC
.	TRBV6-6	.	TRBJ1-4	CASSPGDTAREKLFF	TGTGCCAGCAGTCCGGGGGACACCGCCCGAGAAAAACTGTTTTTT
.	TRBV7-9	TRBD1	TRBJ1-2	CASSPKDRVNGYTF	TGTGCCAGCAGCCCAAAAGACAGGGTGAATGGCTACACCTTC
.	TRBV5-4	TRBD1	TRBJ1-1	CASSHRTGRTEAFF	TGTGCCAGCAGCCACCGGACAGGAAGAACTGAAGCTTTCTTT
.	TRBV5-6	.	TRBJ1-5	CASSFGTVNQPQHF	TGTGCCAGCAGCTTCGGGACGGTGAATCAGCCCCAGCATTTT
once	TRBV7-9	TRBD2	TRBJ2-1	CASSSSGRSYNEQFF	TGTGCCAGCAGCAGTAGCGGGCGCTCCTACAATGAGCAGTTCTTC
once	TRBV27	TRBD2	TRBJ2-7	CASSRTKTSGSIYEQYF	TGTGCCAGCAGTCGCACCAAGACTAGCGGGAGTATTTACGAGCAGTACTTC
.	TRBV2	.	TRBJ2-2	CAKRTGFGELFF	TGTGCCAAGCGAACAGGGTTCGGGGAGCTGTTTTTT
.	TRBV11-1	.	TRBJ2-6	CASSFSGANVLTF	TGTGCCAGCAGCTTCTCTGGGGCCAACGTCCTGACTTTC
.	TRBV11-2	.	TRBJ2-2	CASSLLRGVNTGELFF	TGTGCCAGCAGCCTCCTAAGGGGCGTGAACACCGGGGAGCTGTTTTTT
.	TRBV5-6	.	TRBJ1-5	CASSSIGGNQPQHF	TGTGCCAGCAGCTCGATTGGTGGCAATCAGCCCCAGCATTTT
.	TRBV11-2	TRBD1	TRBJ1-6	CASSLDQGALPLHF	TGTGCCAGCAGCTTAGATCAGGGGGCCTTACCCCTCCACTTT
.	TRBV5-1	TRBD2	TRBJ2-1	CASSFYLAGSSYNEQFF	TGCGCCAGCAGCTTCTACTTAGCGGGGAGCTCCTACAATGAGCAGTTCTTC
.	TRBV4-2	TRBD2	TRBJ2-3	CASSQDQLAGPRDTQYF	TGTGCCAGCAGCCAAGATCAGTTAGCGGGGCCTCGAGATACGCAGTATTTT
.	TRBV30	.	TRBJ2-3	CAWSPATGKRRPDTQYF	TGTGCCTGGAGTCCCGCAACTGGGAAACGGAGACCAGATACGCAGTATTTT